This is a list of T cell receptor beta chains from one sample in a study of identical twins. A single record per CDR3 protein comes from TCRdb applying MiXCR to the 5' RACE reads. The profile shows about 470,000 distinct CDR3 sequences, approximately 24% of them singletons. These data were also filed under a second study, of T cells expressing NK-cell markers.

Sequenced input: CD4+ T cells sorted from blood. The receptors originated from a woman aged 18-35 years in good health. Each CDR3 is given with its conserved first and last residue. The order of the fields is D gene, clone size, V gene, J gene, CDR3 DNA, CDR3 protein. D genes are given only for firm matches. Clone size, where shown, is once, few, many, or a class for clones that have expanded.

D: NA
size: many
V: TRBV5-5
J: TRBJ1-1
DNA: TGTGCCAGCAGCTTGGCCGGGGGCAATGAAGCTTTCTTT
CDR3: CASSLAGGNEAFF

D: NA
size: few
V: TRBV6-2/TRBV6-3
J: TRBJ2-6
DNA: TGTGCCAGCAGTTACCCCGACCCCAACCGCGTCCTGACTTTC
CDR3: CASSYPDPNRVLTF

D: NA
size: many
V: TRBV10-3
J: TRBJ2-7
DNA: TGTGCCATCAGTGTCGGGGCAGACGAGCAGTACTTC
CDR3: CAISVGADEQYF

D: TRBD1
size: few
V: TRBV29-1
J: TRBJ2-3
DNA: TGCAGCGTTGAGTGGACAGGGACCGTTGAGTATTTT
CDR3: CSVEWTGTVEYF

D: TRBD1
size: few
V: TRBV9
J: TRBJ2-7
DNA: TGTGCCAGCAGCGTGACAGGGAACGAGGGGAAGCAGTACTTC
CDR3: CASSVTGNEGKQYF

D: NA
size: few
V: TRBV6-2/TRBV6-3
J: TRBJ2-2
DNA: TGTGCCAGCAGTCCACCAACTCTTAACACCGGGGAGCTGTTTTTT
CDR3: CASSPPTLNTGELFF

D: NA
size: NA
V: TRBV7-8
J: TRBJ2-1
DNA: TGTGCCAGCAGCTTAGCCGGGACTCCCCCCCATGAGCAGTTCTTC
CDR3: CASSLAGTPPHEQFF

D: NA
size: few
V: TRBV5-1
J: TRBJ2-2
DNA: TGCGCCAGCAGCTGGAGCGGGAACACCGGGGAGCTGTTTTTT
CDR3: CASSWSGNTGELFF

D: NA
size: NA
V: TRBV6-1
J: TRBJ2-7
DNA: TGTGCCAGCTGCCTCTCAGGGTCCTACGAGCAGTACTTC
CDR3: CASCLSGSYEQYF

D: NA
size: few
V: TRBV29-1
J: TRBJ2-3
DNA: TGCAGCGTTTCGGGGGCGCAAGCAGATACGCAGTATTTT
CDR3: CSVSGAQADTQYF

D: NA
size: few
V: TRBV20-1
J: TRBJ1-5
DNA: TGCAGTGCTAGACAAGGGGTGGGGTATCAGCCCCAGCATTTT
CDR3: CSARQGVGYQPQHF

D: TRBD2
size: few
V: TRBV7-9
J: TRBJ2-7
DNA: TGTGCCAGCAGCTCTCAACTAGCGGGAGTTCGGTACGAGCAGTACTTC
CDR3: CASSSQLAGVRYEQYF

D: NA
size: NA
V: TRBV20-1
J: TRBJ2-1
DNA: TGCAGTGCTAGAGCGGCGGGATGGTGGAATGAGCAGTTCTTC
CDR3: CSARAAGWWNEQFF

D: NA
size: many
V: TRBV29-1
J: TRBJ2-6
DNA: TGCAGCGCATACACTGACTCTGGGGCCAACGTCCTGACTTTC
CDR3: CSAYTDSGANVLTF

D: TRBD1
size: NA
V: TRBV20-1
J: TRBJ1-1
DNA: TGCAGTGCGGAAAGGGGGCAGAACACTGAAGCTTTCTTT
CDR3: CSAERGQNTEAFF

D: NA
size: few
V: TRBV12-3/TRBV12-4
J: TRBJ1-1
DNA: TGTGCCAGCAGTTTAGTCGGCGTCCCAAACACTGAAGCTTTCTTT
CDR3: CASSLVGVPNTEAFF

D: TRBD2
size: NA
V: TRBV16
J: TRBJ2-5
DNA: TGTGCCAGCACCCAAACGAGCGGGACCCAAGAGACCCAGTACTTC
CDR3: CASTQTSGTQETQYF

D: NA
size: once
V: TRBV20-1
J: TRBJ2-3
DNA: TGCAGTGCTAGTCATGATACGCAGTATTTT
CDR3: CSASHDTQYF

D: NA
size: few
V: TRBV7-2
J: TRBJ2-1
DNA: TGTGCCAGCAGCTTAGGCCACTCCTACAATGAGCAGTTCTTC
CDR3: CASSLGHSYNEQFF

D: TRBD1
size: many
V: TRBV12-3/TRBV12-4
J: TRBJ2-1
DNA: TGTGCCAGCAGTTCAACCGGGACAGGCCTAAGCTCCTACAATGAGCAGTTCTTC
CDR3: CASSSTGTGLSSYNEQFF

D: NA
size: once
V: TRBV5-1
J: TRBJ2-3
DNA: TGCGCCAGCAGCTTACTCGCAGAAGATACGCAGTATTTT
CDR3: CASSLLAEDTQYF

D: TRBD2
size: few
V: TRBV9
J: TRBJ2-2
DNA: TGTGCCAGCAGTCGCGAGGCGGGAGCGAACACCGGGGAGCTGTTTTTT
CDR3: CASSREAGANTGELFF

D: NA
size: many
V: TRBV11-2
J: TRBJ1-1
DNA: TGTGCCAGCAGCTTGCGGTCAGGGGCCCTTGAAGCTTTCTTT
CDR3: CASSLRSGALEAFF

D: NA
size: NA
V: TRBV6-5
J: TRBJ2-1
DNA: TGTGCCAGCTGTTCCCTGACCGTAATCAATGAGCAGTTCTTC
CDR3: CASCSLTVINEQFF

D: TRBD2
size: NA
V: TRBV20-1
J: TRBJ2-7
DNA: TGCAGTGCTAGGACCCTGGGACTAGCCTACGAGCAGTACTTC
CDR3: CSARTLGLAYEQYF

D: TRBD2
size: NA
V: TRBV5-1
J: TRBJ2-1
DNA: TGCGCCAGCAGCTTGACTAGCGGGACCCGTGGGCAGTTCTTC
CDR3: CASSLTSGTRGQFF

D: NA
size: NA
V: TRBV18
J: TRBJ1-2
DNA: TGTGCCAGCTCACCCCGAGACAGAGCTAACTATGGCTACACCTTC
CDR3: CASSPRDRANYGYTF

D: NA
size: NA
V: TRBV12-3/TRBV12-4
J: TRBJ1-6
DNA: TGTGCCAGCAGTTTAGCTACAGGGCGTAATTCACCCCTCCACTTT
CDR3: CASSLATGRNSPLHF

D: TRBD2
size: NA
V: TRBV10-3
J: TRBJ2-7
DNA: TGTGCCACTGGGAGCGGGGGGAGCTCCTACGAGCAGTACTTC
CDR3: CATGSGGSSYEQYF

D: NA
size: NA
V: TRBV3-1
J: TRBJ1-1
DNA: TGTGCCAGCAGCCATCCCGGGGGCACTGAAGCTTTCTTT
CDR3: CASSHPGGTEAFF

D: NA
size: few
V: TRBV30
J: TRBJ1-1
DNA: TGTGCCTGGAGGGACCAGGACACTGAAGCTTTCTTT
CDR3: CAWRDQDTEAFF

D: NA
size: NA
V: TRBV3-1
J: TRBJ2-1
DNA: TGTGCCAGTAGCCAAGGACACAGGGTGGGGGAGCAGTTCTTC
CDR3: CASSQGHRVGEQFF

D: NA
size: NA
V: TRBV11-1
J: TRBJ1-1
DNA: TGTGCCAGCAGCCCCTCGACAGGACGAACTGAAGCTTTCTTT
CDR3: CASSPSTGRTEAFF

D: NA
size: few
V: TRBV7-2
J: TRBJ2-2
DNA: TGTGCCAGCAGCTTAAATGGGAATGAGCTGTTTTTT
CDR3: CASSLNGNELFF

D: TRBD1
size: NA
V: TRBV6-2/TRBV6-3
J: TRBJ2-5
DNA: TGTGCCAGCAGTTACTCGATGAGACAGGGGCGTGGAGAGACCCAGTACTTC
CDR3: CASSYSMRQGRGETQYF

D: NA
size: NA
V: TRBV6-1
J: TRBJ1-2
DNA: TGTGCCAGCAGTGCCTCGGACGGATATGGCTACACCTTC
CDR3: CASSASDGYGYTF

D: NA
size: NA
V: TRBV3-1
J: TRBJ1-1
DNA: TGTGCCAGCAGCTCCACGTTTCACACTGAAGCTTTCTTT
CDR3: CASSSTFHTEAFF

D: NA
size: NA
V: TRBV7-6
J: TRBJ1-6
DNA: TGTGCCAGCAGCTGGGGGGCGGAGATAAATTCACCCCTCCACTTT
CDR3: CASSWGAEINSPLHF

D: NA
size: few
V: TRBV3-1
J: TRBJ2-3
DNA: TGTGCCAGCAGCCCCGCCCGGGGACTCCAAGATACGCAGTATTTT
CDR3: CASSPARGLQDTQYF

D: NA
size: NA
V: TRBV10-3
J: TRBJ2-5
DNA: TGTGCCATCAGTGAGGGACTTCAAGAGACCCAGTACTTC
CDR3: CAISEGLQETQYF

D: NA
size: once
V: TRBV18
J: TRBJ2-7
DNA: TGTGCCAGCTCAACACAAGCTAATTACGAGCAGTACTTC
CDR3: CASSTQANYEQYF

D: NA
size: NA
V: TRBV5-1
J: TRBJ2-4
DNA: TGCGCCAGCAGCCCGGACGGCCAGCTCCGAAACATTCAGTACTTC
CDR3: CASSPDGQLRNIQYF

D: TRBD2
size: NA
V: TRBV5-1
J: TRBJ2-7
DNA: TGCGCCAGCAGCTTCACCGGGACTAGCGGCTCCTACGAGCAGTACTTC
CDR3: CASSFTGTSGSYEQYF

D: TRBD2
size: few
V: TRBV20-1
J: TRBJ2-3
DNA: TGCAGTGCTAGAGCCTCAATCCTAGCGGGAGCAGATACGCAGTATTTT
CDR3: CSARASILAGADTQYF

D: NA
size: NA
V: TRBV4-1
J: TRBJ2-7
DNA: TGCGCCAGCAGCCAAGACTCAGTTGCCGCCGAGCAGTACTTC
CDR3: CASSQDSVAAEQYF

D: NA
size: NA
V: TRBV29-1
J: TRBJ1-1
DNA: TGCAGCGTTATAAACACTGAAGCTTTCTTT
CDR3: CSVINTEAFF

D: NA
size: NA
V: TRBV20-1
J: TRBJ1-1
DNA: TGCAGTGCCGCCGGAACTGAAGCTTTCTTT
CDR3: CSAAGTEAFF

D: TRBD1
size: few
V: TRBV29-1
J: TRBJ2-7
DNA: TGCAGCGTTTCGCCCCGGACAGGGGTGGCCTACGAGCAGTACTTC
CDR3: CSVSPRTGVAYEQYF

D: NA
size: many
V: TRBV14
J: TRBJ2-5
DNA: TGTGCCAGCAGCCAGAGGTTCGCGAGGGACATCCAGTACTTC
CDR3: CASSQRFARDIQYF

D: TRBD2
size: NA
V: TRBV12-3/TRBV12-4
J: TRBJ2-7
DNA: TGTGCCAGCAGCCTATTATTGCTAGCGGGAGGATACGAGCAGTACTTC
CDR3: CASSLLLLAGGYEQYF

D: TRBD1
size: NA
V: TRBV6-1
J: TRBJ1-6
DNA: TGTGCCAGCTCCTCGAAACAGGGGGCCGGATCACCCCTCCACTTT
CDR3: CASSSKQGAGSPLHF

D: NA
size: NA
V: TRBV5-6
J: TRBJ2-2
DNA: TGTGCCAGCAGGTTGCAGAGCGGCACCGGGGAGCTGTTTTTT
CDR3: CASRLQSGTGELFF